The following is a T cell receptor (beta chain) sequence with its context. The target of this receptor is not known. No base quality values were provided; no much bigger clone lies one nucleotide off. The method behind the library was the immunoSEQ multiplex PCR assay. For the multiplex PCR, a mixture combining 60 forward primers for TCR Vbeta segments and 13 reverse primers for TCR Jbeta segments was used. A multiplex PCR assay on genomic DNA amplified the CDR3 region of rearranged TCR beta genes. The amplified TCR beta libraries were sequenced on the Illumina HiSeq System as 87-base-pair reads. From the authors' description of their analysis: A later analysis tallied some 79 million unique TCR beta chains across the 666 repertoires, and about 12 million of those chains were shared by two or more donors. A nearest-neighbor algorithm error-corrected the raw reads and collapsed the reads into unique sequences, merging closely related sequences to remove PCR and sequencing errors. V, D and J gene segments were assigned by aligning CDR3 sequences to IMGT reference sequences. For a sequence to be retained, a match of at least six nucleotides was required to both a V gene segment and a J gene segment. A rearrangement was called productive if the CDR3 had no stop codons and remained in frame with V and J, and every other rearrangement was called non-productive. CDR3 was defined by IMGT convention, running from the second conserved V-encoded cysteine to the conserved J-encoded phenylalanine. In an earlier analysis of 500 to 650 of the donors, sequences lacking an unambiguous match to a single V gene segment were excluded. In an earlier analysis of approximately 590 of the donors, V segments were called functional above 56.7% productive rearrangements and were called segregating when the between-donor standard deviation exceeded 5%. A statistical classification framework was built to diagnose cytomegalovirus status from the catalog of TCR beta chain sequences. In a later analysis, TCR nucleotide sequences were compared against IMGT/GENE-DB human TR gene sequences so that V and J genes could be assigned. A later analysis assigned CDR3 sequences and most-parsimonious VDJ recombination scenarios with the TCRdist pipeline. In a later analysis, each TCR beta chain was defined by its CDR3 amino acid sequence together with its V-gene family, and reads lacking a unique V-gene family were excluded. A later analysis removed roughly 590 highly shared, low-generation-probability nucleotide sequences to deal with suspected cross-contamination and a sequencing artifact. In a later analysis, a clonal expansion index for each public chain was calculated from normalized within-repertoire ranks of inferred template counts. Generation probabilities in a later analysis came from a VDJ recombination model fitted to out-of-frame rearrangements, and those results were checked against IGoR. In a later analysis, hypergeometric tests were used to score TCR-TCR, TCR-HLA and TCR-CMV co-occurrence, with a repertoire-size bias correction applied to TCR pairs. In a later analysis, false discovery rates were estimated by permuting HLA or CMV assignments 20 times. In a later analysis, co-occurring TCRs were grouped using DBSCAN, and TCRdist sequence similarity was added for clustering within HLA-allele-positive subsets. Repertoires with fewer than 30,000 or more than 120,000 public chains were left out of co-occurrence clustering, as were five repertoires with anomalous nucleotide sharing. TCRdb retrieved this table from immuneACCESS and kept in-frame rearrangements only. Not all clones are present; in checked studies, unresolved V genes account for under half, and no reason is known for the remainder. V, J and clone size were drawn from that table, and D and trimming were deduced from the DNA. Recorded for this sample are approximately 140,000 clones; less than 85% of them occurred a single time. Just under 6.5% of the sample rests with the top ten.

The sample belongs to a study of cytomegalovirus exposure and HLA in healthy donors (dated by TCRdb to about 2017). Notes on the research overall: An earlier analysis of approximately 550 of the donors reported approximately 270 Gb of sequence data and 100 million to 130 million unique TCR beta sequences from roughly 180 million T cells. Roughly 300 gigabases of sequencing data and approximately 92 million unique TCR sequences made up an early release that covered about 640 HLA-typed donors. Of the roughly 410 genotyped donors, 65% to 90% were placed in the genetic ancestry cluster associated with self-reported Caucasian donors. The study was designed to test whether signatures of past pathogen exposure could be identified by cataloging public T cell receptors. Using immunosequencing, the study profiled T cell repertoires from 550 to 750 subjects and related those repertoires to cytomegalovirus serostatus. Along with the approximately 620-subject first cohort, a separate validation cohort of roughly 110 different subjects was used. High-throughput TCR immunosequencing, statistical association of individual TCRs with disease status, and machine learning were combined to predict cytomegalovirus infection status. A later analysis re-examined previously published TCR beta repertoires from about 700 donors and added high-resolution HLA genotyping to investigate patterns of TCR occurrence. In the later analysis, no new phenotypic data were used to find candidate immune exposures; instead, reliance was placed on TCR beta sequences and their occurrence across donors. An earlier analysis of about 600 of the donors used high-throughput TCR beta sequencing to judge whether each TCR beta V gene segment behaved as functional or pseudogenic. Donor age, sex, ethnicity and CMV serostatus were compiled together with the repertoire data. In a later genetic analysis, genome-wide SNP genotypes for about three fifths of the roughly 670 donors were used, and that subset was treated as a discovery cohort. Every repertoire in the discovery cohort had been generated on one and the same sequencing platform. Class I and class II HLA loci were covered by the typing at four-digit resolution. The number of donors typed differed by locus, with about 629-640 for A, B, C, DRB1 and DQB1, around 500 for DQA1, 600 to 610 for DPA1, and some 450 for DPB1. Roughly five DR-DQ haplotypes were treated as single units for association and clustering because of strong linkage in the cohort. On average, about 200,000 unique TCR beta nucleotide sequences were sequenced per donor among some 420 genotyped donors of the cohort, with roughly 18% of those sequences being non-productive. Summary of the overall study and its limitations: In vitro tests confirmed that three of the cytomegalovirus-associated TCR beta chains recognize cytomegalovirus antigens. V-gene and J-gene trimming of TCR beta chains was associated with a missense DCLRE1C variant in a later genetic analysis, and the association was replicated in an independent cohort. According to the authors, the approach could potentially be generalized to other disease states and immunological phenotypes. Assigning TCR associations to individual alleles was difficult when HLA alleles, especially DR and DQ, strongly co-occurred. The classifier was reported to diagnose cytomegalovirus status with high specificity and sensitivity in both the original and validation cohorts. Specific HLA alleles were associated with about 17,000 TCR beta sequences at a false discovery rate of 0.05 in a later analysis. For the cohort, immune exposure information was limited to CMV serostatus. In the study, around 160 TCR beta chains were listed as associated with cytomegalovirus. Approximately 18 rarely observed V segments, including chromosome 9 orphons, were excluded from the earlier analysis of approximately 500 of the donors because counts were too low. Compared with the roughly 600-donor mean, donors in an Asian-associated ancestry cluster had fewer N-insertions in productive TCRs, according to a later genetic analysis. A later analysis found that HLA-associated TCR beta chains were more clonally expanded and had lower generation probabilities than equally common non-associated chains. Across donors, most TCR sequences were observed very rarely, whereas some public TCRs were present in many individuals. Most CMV-associated TCR beta chains appeared to be HLA-restricted in a later analysis, and the HLA associations seemed to be driven largely by CMV exposure. In a later analysis, TCR association rates were found to vary across HLA loci, with the most associated TCRs seen for DRB1 alleles and the fewest for HLA-C alleles. According to a later analysis, parvovirus B19, influenza, CMV and Epstein-Barr virus appeared linked to several top co-occurrence clusters. The sequencing pipeline was judged likely to have produced a cluster of highly shared sequence variants as a technical artifact. Because some donors lacked HLA typing at each locus, the association tests relied only on the typed subset. This cohort had only TCR beta chains sequenced, and the lack of alpha or paired-chain data limited which features could be detected. Correlated functional status among segregating V segments might be attributable to linkage disequilibrium, but an unknown experimental factor could not be ruled out. Broadly in line with IMGT annotations, most TCR beta V segments showed up in productive rearrangements about 90% or about 30% of the time in an earlier analysis of 450 to 600 of the donors. Presence/absence analyses assumed roughly uniform sequencing depth across donors, an assumption that may not hold. A further reported finding was that TCR beta sequences accurately predicted the HLA-A and HLA-B alleles for most subjects in the first cohort. Some IMGT-functional V segments, including TRBV6-2 and TRBV6-3, could not be distinguished by the 87-base-pair reads and were therefore excluded.

From its cysteine to its phenylalanine, the CDR3 spans 21 amino acids. Here the CDR3 DNA is all that survives: 63 bases in frame from base 1. The cohort consisted of hundreds of healthy bone marrow donors. Cohort members were all nominally healthy when sampled, although unrecorded immune exposures were likely present. The donor tested CMV seropositive, placing the donor among the 290 or so seropositive members of the cohort. A peripheral blood sample was provided by each donor, and peripheral blood mononuclear cells were used for TCR beta sequencing. The Qiagen DNeasy Blood Extraction Kit was used to extract genomic DNA from the blood cell samples.

The sequence was collected from a man between 50 and 59 years old in good health and CMV-seropositive. Recombination linked TRBV21-1 to TRBJ2-3; the table's D call, TRBD1, was not checked against the DNA. TRBV21-1 is a listed pseudogene. Sequencing input: PBMCs. The CDR3 region reads CASSIAFRRFVGQGYFFTQYF. In nucleotides, the sequence is TGTGCCAGCAGCATTGCGTTTAGGCGATTCGTGGGACAGGGTTACTTTTTTACGCAGTATTTT.